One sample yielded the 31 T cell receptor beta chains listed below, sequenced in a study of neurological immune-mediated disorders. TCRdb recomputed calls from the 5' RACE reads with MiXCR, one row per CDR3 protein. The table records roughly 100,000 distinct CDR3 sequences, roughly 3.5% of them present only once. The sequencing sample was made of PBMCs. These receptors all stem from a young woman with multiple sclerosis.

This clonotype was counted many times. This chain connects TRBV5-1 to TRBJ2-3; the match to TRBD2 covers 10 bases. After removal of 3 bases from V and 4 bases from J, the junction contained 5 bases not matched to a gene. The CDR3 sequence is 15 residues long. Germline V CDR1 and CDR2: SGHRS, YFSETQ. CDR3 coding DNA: TGCGCCAGCAGCTGGGCTAGCGGGAGAGCAGATACGCAGTATTTT. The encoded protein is CASSWASGRADTQYF.

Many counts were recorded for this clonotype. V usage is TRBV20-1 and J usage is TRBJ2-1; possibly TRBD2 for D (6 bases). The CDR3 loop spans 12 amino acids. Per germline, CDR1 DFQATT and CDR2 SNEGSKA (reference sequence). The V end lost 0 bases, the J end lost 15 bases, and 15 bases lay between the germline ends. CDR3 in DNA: TGCAGTGCTAGAGATTACGGGGGAGAGACGTTCTTC. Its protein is CSARDYGGETFF.

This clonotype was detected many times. CDR3 sequence (DNA): TGCAGTGCCAGGACACCGAACACTGAAGCTTTCTTT. This codes for CSARTPNTEAFF. The rearrangement joins TRBV20-1 to TRBJ1-1, with a weak D call TRBD1 (5 bases). Trimming left V 6 bases short and J 1 base short, with 9 bases between. CDR1 DFQATT and CDR2 SNEGSKA come from the germline V gene (reference sequence). The CDR3 loop spans 12 amino acids.

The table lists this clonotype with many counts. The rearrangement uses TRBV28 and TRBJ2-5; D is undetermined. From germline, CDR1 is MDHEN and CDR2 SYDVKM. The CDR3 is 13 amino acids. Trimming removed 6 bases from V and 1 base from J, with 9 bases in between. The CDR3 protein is CASSSIAQETQYF. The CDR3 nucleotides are TGTGCCAGCAGCTCAATAGCCCAAGAGACCCAGTACTTC.

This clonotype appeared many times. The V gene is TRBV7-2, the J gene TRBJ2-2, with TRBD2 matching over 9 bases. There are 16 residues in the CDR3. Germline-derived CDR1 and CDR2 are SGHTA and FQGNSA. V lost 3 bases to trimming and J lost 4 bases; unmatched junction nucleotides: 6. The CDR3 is CASSFRSGSLTGELFF. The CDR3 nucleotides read TGTGCCAGCAGCTTTCGTAGCGGGAGTCTCACCGGGGAGCTGTTTTTT.

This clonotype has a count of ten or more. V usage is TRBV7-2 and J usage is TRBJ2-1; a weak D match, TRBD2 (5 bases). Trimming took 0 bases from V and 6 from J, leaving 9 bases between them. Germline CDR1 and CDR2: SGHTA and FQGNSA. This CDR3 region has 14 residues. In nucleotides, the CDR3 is TGTGCCAGCAGCTTAGCTTCGGGGATCAATGAGCAGTTCTTC. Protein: CASSLASGINEQFF.

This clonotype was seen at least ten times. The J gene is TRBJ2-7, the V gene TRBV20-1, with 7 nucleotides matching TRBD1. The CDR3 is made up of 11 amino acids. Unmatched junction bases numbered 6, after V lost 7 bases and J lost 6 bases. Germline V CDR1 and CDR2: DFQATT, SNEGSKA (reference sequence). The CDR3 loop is CSGAGGGEQYF. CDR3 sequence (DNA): TGCAGTGGAGCAGGGGGTGGCGAGCAGTACTTC.

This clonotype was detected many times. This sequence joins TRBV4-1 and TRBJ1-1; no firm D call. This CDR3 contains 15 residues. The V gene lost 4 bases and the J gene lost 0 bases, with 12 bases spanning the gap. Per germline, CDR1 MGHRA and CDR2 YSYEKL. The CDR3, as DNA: TGCGCCAGCAGCCCCCTAGGGAATTTGAACACTGAAGCTTTCTTT. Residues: CASSPLGNLNTEAFF.

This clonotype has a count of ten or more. The CDR3 spells CATSRVWAPGEKLFF. The CDR3 nucleotides are TGTGCCACCAGCAGGGTCTGGGCACCGGGTGAAAAACTGTTTTTT. The chain combines TRBV15 with TRBJ1-4; D ambiguous. V shed 3 bases and J shed 7 bases, with 15 bases lying between them. Germline CDR1 LNHNV, CDR2 YYDKDF (reference sequence). There are 15 residues in the CDR3. Complete variable domain (other parts from reference TRBV15 and TRBJ1-4): DAMVIQNPRYQVTQFGKPVTLSCSQTLNHNVMYWYQQKSSQAPKLLFHYYDKDFNNEADTPDNFQSRRPNTSFCFLDIRSPGLGDTAMYLCATSRVWAPGEKLFFGSGTQLSVL.

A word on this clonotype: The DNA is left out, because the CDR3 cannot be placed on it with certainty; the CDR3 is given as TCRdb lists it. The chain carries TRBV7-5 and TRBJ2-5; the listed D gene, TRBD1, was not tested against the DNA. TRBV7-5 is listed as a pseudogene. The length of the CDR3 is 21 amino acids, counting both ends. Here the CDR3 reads CISVSEAPTKNRDRVVETQYF.

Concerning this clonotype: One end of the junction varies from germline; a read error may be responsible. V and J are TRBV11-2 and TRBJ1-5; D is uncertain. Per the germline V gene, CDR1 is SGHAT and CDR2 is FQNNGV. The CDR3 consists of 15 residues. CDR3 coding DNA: TGTGCCAGCAGTCTCTCGGGCCTTAGCAATCAGCCCCAGAATTTT. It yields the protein CASSLSGLSNQPQNF. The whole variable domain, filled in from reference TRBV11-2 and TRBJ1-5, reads EAGVAQSPRYKIIEKRQSVAFWCNPISGHATLYWYQQILGQGPKLLIQFQNNGVVDDSQLPKDRFSAERLKGVDSTLKIQPAKLEDSAVYLCASSLSGLSNQPQNFGDGTRLSIL.

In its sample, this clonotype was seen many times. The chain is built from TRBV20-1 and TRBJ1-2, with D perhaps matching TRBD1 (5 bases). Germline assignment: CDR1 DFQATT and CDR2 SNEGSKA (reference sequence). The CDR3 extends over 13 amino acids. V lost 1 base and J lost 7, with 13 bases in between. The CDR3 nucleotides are TGCAGTGCTAGAGTGGGGACGGAGATTGGCTACACCTTC. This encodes CSARVGTEIGYTF.

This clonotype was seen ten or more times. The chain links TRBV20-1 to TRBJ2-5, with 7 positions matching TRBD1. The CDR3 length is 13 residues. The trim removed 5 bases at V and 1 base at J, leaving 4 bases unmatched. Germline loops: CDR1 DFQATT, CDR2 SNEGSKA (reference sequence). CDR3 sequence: CSARTGSQETQYF. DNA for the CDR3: TGCAGTGCTCGGACAGGATCCCAAGAGACCCAGTACTTC.

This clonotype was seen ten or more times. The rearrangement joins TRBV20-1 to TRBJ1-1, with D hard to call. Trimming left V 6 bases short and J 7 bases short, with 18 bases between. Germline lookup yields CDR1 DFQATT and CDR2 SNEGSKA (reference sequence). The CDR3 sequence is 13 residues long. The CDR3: CSAEKVVGFEAFF. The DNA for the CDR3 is TGCAGTGCGGAAAAGGTCGTAGGATTTGAAGCTTTCTTT.

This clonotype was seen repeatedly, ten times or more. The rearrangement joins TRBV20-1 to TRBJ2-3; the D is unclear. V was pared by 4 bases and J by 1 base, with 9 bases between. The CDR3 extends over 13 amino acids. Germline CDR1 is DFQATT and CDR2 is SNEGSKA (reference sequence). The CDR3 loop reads CSATPGGTDTQYF. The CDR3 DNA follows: TGCAGTGCTACCCCTGGCGGCACAGATACGCAGTATTTT.

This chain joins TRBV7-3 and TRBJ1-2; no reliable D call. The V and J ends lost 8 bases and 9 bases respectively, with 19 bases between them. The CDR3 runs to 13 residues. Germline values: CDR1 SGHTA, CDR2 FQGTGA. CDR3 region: CASATGSLESYTF. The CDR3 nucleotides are TGTGCCAGCGCAACGGGCTCCCTAGAAAGCTACACCTTC.

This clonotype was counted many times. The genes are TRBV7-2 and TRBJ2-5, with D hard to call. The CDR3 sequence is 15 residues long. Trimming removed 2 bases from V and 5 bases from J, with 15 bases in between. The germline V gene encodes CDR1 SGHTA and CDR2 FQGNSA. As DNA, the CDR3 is TGTGCCAGCAGCTTATCGATCACTCCGACGGAGACCCAGTACTTC. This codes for CASSLSITPTETQYF.

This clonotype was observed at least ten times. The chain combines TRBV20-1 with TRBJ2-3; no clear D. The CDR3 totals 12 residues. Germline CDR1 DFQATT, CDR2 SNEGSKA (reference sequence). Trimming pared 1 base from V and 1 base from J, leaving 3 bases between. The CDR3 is CSARVGTDTQYF. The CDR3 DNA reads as TGCAGTGCTAGAGTGGGCACAGATACGCAGTATTTT.

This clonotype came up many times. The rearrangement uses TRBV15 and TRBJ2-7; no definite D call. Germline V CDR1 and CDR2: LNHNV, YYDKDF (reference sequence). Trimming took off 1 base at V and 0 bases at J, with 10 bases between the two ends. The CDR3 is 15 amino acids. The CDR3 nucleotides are TGTGCCACCAGCAGAGCTGGAGCGAGCTCCTACGAGCAGTACTTC. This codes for CATSRAGASSYEQYF.

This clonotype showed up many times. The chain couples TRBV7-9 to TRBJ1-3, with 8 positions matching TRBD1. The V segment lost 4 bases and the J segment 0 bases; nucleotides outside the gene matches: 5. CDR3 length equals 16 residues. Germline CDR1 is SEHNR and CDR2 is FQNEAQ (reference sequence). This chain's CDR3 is CASSWRQGSSGNTIYF. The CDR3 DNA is TGTGCCAGCAGCTGGCGACAGGGGAGCTCTGGAAACACCATATATTTT.

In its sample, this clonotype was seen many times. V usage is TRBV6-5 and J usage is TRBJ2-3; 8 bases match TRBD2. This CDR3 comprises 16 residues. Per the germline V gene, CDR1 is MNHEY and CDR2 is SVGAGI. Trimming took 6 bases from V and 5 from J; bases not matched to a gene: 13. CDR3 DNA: TGTGCCAGCAGCCGTGCCGCGGGGGGCCGAGGAGATACGCAGTATTTT. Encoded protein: CASSRAAGGRGDTQYF.

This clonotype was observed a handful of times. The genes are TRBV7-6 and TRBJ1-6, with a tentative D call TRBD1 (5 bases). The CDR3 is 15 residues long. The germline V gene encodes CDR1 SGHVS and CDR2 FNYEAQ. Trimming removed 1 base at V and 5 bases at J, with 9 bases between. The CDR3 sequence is CASSLVGAHNSPLHF. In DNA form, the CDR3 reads TGTGCCAGCAGCTTAGTTGGGGCCCATAATTCACCCCTCCACTTT.

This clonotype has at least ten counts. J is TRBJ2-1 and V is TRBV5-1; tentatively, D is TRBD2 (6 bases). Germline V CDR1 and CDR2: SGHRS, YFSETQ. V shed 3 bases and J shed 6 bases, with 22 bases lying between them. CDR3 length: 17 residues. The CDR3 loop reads CASSWGSGTRPLNEQFF. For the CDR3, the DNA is TGCGCCAGCAGCTGGGGGTCGGGGACTCGCCCCCTCAATGAGCAGTTCTTC.

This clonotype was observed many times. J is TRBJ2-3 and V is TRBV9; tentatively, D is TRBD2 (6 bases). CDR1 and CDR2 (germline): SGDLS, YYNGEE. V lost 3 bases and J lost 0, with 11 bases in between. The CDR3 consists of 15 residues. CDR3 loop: CASSGRGHSTDTQYF. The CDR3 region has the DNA TGTGCCAGCAGCGGGAGGGGTCATAGCACAGATACGCAGTATTTT. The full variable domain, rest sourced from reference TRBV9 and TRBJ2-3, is DSGVTQTPKHLITATGQRVTLRCSPRSGDLSVYWYQQSLDQGLQFLIQYYNGEERAKGNILERFSAQQFPDLHSELNLSSLELGDSALYFCASSGRGHSTDTQYFGPGTRLTVL.

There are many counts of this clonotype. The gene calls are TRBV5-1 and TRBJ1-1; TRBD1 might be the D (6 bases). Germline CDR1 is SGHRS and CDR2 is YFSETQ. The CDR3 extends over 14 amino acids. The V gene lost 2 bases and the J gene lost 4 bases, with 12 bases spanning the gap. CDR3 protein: CASSLGGGGTEAFF. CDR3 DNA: TGCGCCAGCAGCTTAGGGGGTGGCGGCACTGAAGCTTTCTTT.

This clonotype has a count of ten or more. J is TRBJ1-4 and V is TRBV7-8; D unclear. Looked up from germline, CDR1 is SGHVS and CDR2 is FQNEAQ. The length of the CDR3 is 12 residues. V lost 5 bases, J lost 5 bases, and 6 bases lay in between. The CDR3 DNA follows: TGTGCCAGCAGCCTCCTCAATGAAAAACTGTTTTTT. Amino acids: CASSLLNEKLFF. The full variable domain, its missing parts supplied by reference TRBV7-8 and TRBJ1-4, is GAGVSQSPRYKVAKRGQDVALRCDPISGHVSLFWYQQALGQGPEFLTYFQNEAQLDKSGLPSDRFFAERPEGSVSTLKIQRTQQEDSAVYLCASSLLNEKLFFGSGTQLSVL.

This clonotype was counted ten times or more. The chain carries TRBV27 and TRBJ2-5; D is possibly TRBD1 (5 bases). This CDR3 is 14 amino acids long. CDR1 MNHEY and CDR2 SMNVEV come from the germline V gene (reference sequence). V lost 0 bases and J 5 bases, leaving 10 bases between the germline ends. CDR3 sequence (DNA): TGTGCCAGCAGTTTATCCGCAGGGTGGGAGACCCAGTACTTC. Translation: CASSLSAGWETQYF.

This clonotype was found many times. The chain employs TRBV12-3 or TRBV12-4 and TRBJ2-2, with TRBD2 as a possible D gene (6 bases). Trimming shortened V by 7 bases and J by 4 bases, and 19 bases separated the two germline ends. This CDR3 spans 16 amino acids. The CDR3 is CASTPSGGKGTGELFF. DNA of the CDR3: TGTGCCAGCACCCCCTCGGGCGGGAAGGGCACCGGGGAGCTGTTTTTT.

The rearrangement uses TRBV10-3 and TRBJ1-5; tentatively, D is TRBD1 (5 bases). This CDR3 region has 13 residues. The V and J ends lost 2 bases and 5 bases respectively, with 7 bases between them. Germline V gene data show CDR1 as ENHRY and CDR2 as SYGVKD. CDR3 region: CAISEGGDQPQHF. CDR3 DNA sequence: TGTGCCATCAGTGAGGGGGGAGATCAGCCCCAGCATTTT.

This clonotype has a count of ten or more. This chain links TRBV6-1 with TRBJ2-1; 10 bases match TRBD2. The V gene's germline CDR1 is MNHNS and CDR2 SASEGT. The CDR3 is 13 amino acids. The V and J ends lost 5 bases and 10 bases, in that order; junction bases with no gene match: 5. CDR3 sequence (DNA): TGTGCCAGCAGTCCAACTAGCGGGAAAGAGCAGTTCTTC. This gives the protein CASSPTSGKEQFF.

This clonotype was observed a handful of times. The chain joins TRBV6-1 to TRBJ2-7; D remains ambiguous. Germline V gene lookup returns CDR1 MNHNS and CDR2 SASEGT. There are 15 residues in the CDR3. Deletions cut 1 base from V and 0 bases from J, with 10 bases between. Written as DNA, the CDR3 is TGTGCCAGCAGTGAAGAGACGGCCAGCTCCTACGAGCAGTACTTC. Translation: CASSEETASSYEQYF.